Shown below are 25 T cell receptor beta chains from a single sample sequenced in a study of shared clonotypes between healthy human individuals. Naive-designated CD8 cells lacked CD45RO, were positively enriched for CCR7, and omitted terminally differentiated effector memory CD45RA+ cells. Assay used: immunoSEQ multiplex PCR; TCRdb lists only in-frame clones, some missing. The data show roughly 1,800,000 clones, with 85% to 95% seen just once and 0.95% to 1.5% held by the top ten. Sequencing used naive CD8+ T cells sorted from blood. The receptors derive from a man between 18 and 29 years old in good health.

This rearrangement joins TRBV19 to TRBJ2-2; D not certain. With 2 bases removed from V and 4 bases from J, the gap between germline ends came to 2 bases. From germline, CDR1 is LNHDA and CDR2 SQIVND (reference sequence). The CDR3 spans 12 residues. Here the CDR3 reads CASSISTGELFF. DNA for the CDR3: TGTGCCAGTAGTATAAGCACCGGGGAGCTGTTTTTT.

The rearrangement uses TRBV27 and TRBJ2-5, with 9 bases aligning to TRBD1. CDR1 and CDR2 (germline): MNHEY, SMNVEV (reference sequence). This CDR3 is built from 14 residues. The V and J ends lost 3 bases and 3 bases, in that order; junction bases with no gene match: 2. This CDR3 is CASSFRDREETQYF. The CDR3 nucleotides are TGTGCCAGCAGTTTCAGGGACAGGGAAGAGACCCAGTACTTC.

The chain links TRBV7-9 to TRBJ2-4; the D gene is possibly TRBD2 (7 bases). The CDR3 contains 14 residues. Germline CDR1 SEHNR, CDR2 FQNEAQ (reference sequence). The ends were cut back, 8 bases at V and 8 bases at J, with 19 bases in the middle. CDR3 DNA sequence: TGTGCCAGCCGACCGGGGGGCTCCATTGACATTCAGTACTTC. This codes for CASRPGGSIDIQYF.

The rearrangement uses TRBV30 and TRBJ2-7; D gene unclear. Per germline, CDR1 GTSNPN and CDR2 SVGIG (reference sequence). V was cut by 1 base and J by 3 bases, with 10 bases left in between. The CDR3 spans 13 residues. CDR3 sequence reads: CAWSGVYLYEQYF. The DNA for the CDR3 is TGTGCCTGGAGTGGGGTCTACCTCTACGAGCAGTACTTC.

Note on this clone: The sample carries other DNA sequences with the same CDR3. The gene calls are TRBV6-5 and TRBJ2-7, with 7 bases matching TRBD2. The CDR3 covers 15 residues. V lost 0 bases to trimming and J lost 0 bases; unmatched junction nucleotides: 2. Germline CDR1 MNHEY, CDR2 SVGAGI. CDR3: CASSYSPGGSYEQYF. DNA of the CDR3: TGTGCCAGCAGTTACTCCCCGGGGGGCTCCTACGAGCAGTACTTC.

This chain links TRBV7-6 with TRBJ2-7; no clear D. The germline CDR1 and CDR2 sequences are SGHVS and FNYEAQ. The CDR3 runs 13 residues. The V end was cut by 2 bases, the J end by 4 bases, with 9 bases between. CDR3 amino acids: CASSLSSYYEQYF. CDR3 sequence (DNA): TGTGCCAGCAGCTTAAGCAGTTATTACGAGCAGTACTTC.

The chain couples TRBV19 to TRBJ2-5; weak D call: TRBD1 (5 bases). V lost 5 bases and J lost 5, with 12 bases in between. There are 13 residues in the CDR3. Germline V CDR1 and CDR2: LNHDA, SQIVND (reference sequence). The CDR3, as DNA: TGTGCCAGTAGTTCGGCAGGGCAGGAGACCCAGTACTTC. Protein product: CASSSAGQETQYF. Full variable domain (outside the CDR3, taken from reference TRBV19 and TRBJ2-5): DGGITQSPKYLFRKEGQNVTLSCEQNLNHDAMYWYRQDPGQGLRLIYYSQIVNDFQKGDIAEGYSVSREKKESFPLTVTSAQKNPTAFYLCASSSAGQETQYFGPGTRLLVL.

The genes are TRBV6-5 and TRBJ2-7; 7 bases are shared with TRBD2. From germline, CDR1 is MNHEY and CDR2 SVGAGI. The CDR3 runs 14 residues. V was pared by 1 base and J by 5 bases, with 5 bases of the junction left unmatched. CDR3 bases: TGTGCCAGCAGTTACTATTCGGGAGGACACGAGCAGTACTTC. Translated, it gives CASSYYSGGHEQYF.

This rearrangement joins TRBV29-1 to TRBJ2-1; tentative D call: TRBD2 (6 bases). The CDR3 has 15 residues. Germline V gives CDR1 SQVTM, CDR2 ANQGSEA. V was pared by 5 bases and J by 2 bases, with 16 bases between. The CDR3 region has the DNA TGCAGCGTTCCCGATCGGGACTCTCCCTACAATGAGCAGTTCTTC. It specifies CSVPDRDSPYNEQFF.

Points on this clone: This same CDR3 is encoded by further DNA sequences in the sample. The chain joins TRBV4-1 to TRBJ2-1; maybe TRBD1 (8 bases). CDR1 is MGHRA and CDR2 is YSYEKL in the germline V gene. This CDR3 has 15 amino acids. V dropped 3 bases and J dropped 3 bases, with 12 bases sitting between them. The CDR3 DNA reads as TGCGCCAGCAGCCAGGACAGGGACTACTACAATGAGCAGTTCTTC. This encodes CASSQDRDYYNEQFF.

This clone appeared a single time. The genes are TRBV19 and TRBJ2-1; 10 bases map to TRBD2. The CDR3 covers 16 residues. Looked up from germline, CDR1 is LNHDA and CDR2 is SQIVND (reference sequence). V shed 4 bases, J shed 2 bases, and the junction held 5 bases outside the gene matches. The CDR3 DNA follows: TGTGCCAGTAGTAGAAGGACTAGCGGCCCCTACAATGAGCAGTTCTTC. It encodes CASSRRTSGPYNEQFF.

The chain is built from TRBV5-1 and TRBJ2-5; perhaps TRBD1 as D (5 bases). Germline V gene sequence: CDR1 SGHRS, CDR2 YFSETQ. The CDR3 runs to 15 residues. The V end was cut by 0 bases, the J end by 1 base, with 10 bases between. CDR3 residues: CASSLARVGQETQYF. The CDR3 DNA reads TGCGCCAGCAGCTTGGCCAGGGTAGGCCAAGAGACCCAGTACTTC.

CDR3 in amino acids: CASSSGTGMVKQYF. CDR3 DNA: TGTGCCAGCAGTAGCGGGACCGGGATGGTGAAGCAGTACTTC. The chain recombines TRBV25-1 with TRBJ2-7, with 7 bases matching TRBD2. V was clipped by 5 bases and J by 8 bases; unmatched bases: 12. CDR3 size: 14 residues. Germline V gene lookup returns CDR1 MGHDK and CDR2 SYGVNS.

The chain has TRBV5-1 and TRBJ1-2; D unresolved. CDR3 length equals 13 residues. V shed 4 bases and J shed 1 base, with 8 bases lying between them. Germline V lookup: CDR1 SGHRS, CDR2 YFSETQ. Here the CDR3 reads CASSRWSNYGYTF. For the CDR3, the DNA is TGCGCCAGCAGCCGCTGGAGTAACTATGGCTACACCTTC.

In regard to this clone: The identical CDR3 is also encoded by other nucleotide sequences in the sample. The CDR3 nucleotides read TGTGCCAGCAGCCCGACGGGATATGGCTACACCTTC. Translated, it gives CASSPTGYGYTF. The J gene is TRBJ1-2, the V gene TRBV27; no firm D call. Germline values: CDR1 MNHEY, CDR2 SMNVEV (reference sequence). V was pared by 6 bases and J by 5 bases, with 10 bases between. This CDR3 has 12 residues.

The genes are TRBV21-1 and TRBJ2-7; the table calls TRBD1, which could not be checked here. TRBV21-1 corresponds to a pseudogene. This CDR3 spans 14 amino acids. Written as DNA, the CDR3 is TGTGCCAGCAGCAAAGGGGCAGAGAACAACGAGCAGTACTTC. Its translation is CASSKGAENNEQYF.

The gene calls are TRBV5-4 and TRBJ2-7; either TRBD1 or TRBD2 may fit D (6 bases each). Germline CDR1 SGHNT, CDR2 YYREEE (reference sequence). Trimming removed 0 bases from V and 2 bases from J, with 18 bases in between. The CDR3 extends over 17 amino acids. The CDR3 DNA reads TGTGCCAGCAGCTTGGAGCTTGGGGGGCAGATGCCCTACGAGCAGTACTTC. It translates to CASSLELGGQMPYEQYF.

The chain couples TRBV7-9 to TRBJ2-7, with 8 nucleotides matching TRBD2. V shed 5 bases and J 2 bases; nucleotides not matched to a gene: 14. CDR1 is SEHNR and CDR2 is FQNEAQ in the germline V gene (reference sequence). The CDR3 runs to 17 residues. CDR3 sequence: CASSLDKVAGPTYEQYF. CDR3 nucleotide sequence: TGTGCCAGCAGCCTAGATAAGGTAGCGGGGCCTACCTACGAGCAGTACTTC.

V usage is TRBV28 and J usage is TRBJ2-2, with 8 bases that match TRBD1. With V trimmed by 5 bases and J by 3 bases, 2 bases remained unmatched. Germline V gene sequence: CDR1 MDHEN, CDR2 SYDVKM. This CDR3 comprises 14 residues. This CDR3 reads CASSTTGDTGELFF. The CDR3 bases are TGTGCCAGCAGTACGACAGGGGACACCGGGGAGCTGTTTTTT.

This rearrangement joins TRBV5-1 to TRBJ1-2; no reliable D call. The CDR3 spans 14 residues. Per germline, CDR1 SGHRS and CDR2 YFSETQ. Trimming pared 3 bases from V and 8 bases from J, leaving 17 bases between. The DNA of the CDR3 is TGCGCCAGCAGCTCGCCCCCTGACATTTACGGCTACACCTTC. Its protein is CASSSPPDIYGYTF.

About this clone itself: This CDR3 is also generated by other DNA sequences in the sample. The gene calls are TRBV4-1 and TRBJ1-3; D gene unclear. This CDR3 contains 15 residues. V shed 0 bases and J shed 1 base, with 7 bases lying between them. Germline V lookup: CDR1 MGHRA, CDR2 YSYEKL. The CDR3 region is CASSQDPSSGNTIYF. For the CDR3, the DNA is TGCGCCAGCAGCCAAGATCCGTCTTCTGGAAACACCATATATTTT.

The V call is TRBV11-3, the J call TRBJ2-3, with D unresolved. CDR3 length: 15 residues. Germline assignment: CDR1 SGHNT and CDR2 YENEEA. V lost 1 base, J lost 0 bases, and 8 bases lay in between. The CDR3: CASSLAPDSTDTQYF. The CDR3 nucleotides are TGTGCCAGCAGCTTAGCCCCCGACAGCACAGATACGCAGTATTTT.

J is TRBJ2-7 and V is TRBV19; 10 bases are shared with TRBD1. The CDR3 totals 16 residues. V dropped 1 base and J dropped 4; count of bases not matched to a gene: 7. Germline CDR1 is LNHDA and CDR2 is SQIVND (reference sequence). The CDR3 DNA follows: TGTGCCAGTAGTATAGGACCGGGACAGGGGATATACGAGCAGTACTTC. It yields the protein CASSIGPGQGIYEQYF.

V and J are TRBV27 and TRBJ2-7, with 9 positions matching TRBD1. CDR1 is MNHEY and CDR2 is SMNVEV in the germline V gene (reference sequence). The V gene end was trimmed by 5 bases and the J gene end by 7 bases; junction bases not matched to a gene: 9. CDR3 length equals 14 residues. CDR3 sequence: CASSTGGGVGEQYF. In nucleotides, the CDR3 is TGTGCCAGCAGTACAGGGGGCGGCGTGGGGGAGCAGTACTTC.

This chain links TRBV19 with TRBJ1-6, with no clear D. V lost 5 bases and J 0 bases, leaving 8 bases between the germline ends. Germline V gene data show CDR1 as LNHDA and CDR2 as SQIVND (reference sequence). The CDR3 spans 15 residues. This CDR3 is CASSPTDSYNSPLHF. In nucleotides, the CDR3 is TGTGCCAGTAGTCCCACAGACTCCTATAATTCACCCCTCCACTTT.